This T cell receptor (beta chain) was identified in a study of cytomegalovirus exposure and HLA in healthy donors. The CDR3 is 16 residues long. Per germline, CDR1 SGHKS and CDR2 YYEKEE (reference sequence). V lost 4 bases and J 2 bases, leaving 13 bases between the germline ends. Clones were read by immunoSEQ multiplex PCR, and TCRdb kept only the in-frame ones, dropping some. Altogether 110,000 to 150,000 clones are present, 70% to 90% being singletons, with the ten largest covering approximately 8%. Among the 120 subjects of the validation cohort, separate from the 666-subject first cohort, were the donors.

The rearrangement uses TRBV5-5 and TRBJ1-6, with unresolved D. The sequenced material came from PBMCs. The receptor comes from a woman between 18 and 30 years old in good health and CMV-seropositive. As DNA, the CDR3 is TGTGCCAGCAGCCCCACAGCCCAAACCTATAATTCACCCCTCCACTTT. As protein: CASSPTAQTYNSPLHF.